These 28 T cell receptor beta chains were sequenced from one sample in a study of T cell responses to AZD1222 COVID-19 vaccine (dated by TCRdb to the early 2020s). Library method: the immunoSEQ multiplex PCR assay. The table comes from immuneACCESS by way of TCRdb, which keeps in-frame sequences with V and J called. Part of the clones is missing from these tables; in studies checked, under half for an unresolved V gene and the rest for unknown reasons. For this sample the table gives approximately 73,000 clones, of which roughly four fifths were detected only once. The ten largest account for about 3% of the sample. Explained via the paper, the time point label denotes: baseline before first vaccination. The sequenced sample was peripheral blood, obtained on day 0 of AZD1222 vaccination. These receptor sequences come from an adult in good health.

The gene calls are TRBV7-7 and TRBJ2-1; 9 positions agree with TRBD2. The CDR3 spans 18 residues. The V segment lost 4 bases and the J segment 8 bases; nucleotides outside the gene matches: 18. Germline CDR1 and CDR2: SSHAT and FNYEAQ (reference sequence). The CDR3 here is CASSSVTSGISGRDEQFF. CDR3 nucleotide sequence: TGTGCCAGCAGCTCCGTGACTAGCGGTATTTCTGGGAGGGATGAGCAGTTCTTC. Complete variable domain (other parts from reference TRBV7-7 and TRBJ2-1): GAGVSQSPRYKVTKRGQDVTLRCDPISSHATLYWYQQALGQGPEFLTYFNYEAQPDKSGLPSDRFSAERPEGSISTLTIQRTEQRDSAMYRCASSSVTSGISGRDEQFFGPGTRLTVL.

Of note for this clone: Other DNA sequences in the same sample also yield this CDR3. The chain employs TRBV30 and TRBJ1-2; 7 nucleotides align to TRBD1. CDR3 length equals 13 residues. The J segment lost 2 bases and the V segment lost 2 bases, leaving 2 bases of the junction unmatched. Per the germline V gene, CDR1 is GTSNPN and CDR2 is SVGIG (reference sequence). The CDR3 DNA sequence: TGTGCCTGGAGTCTACAGGGGAACTATGGCTACACCTTC. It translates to CAWSLQGNYGYTF.

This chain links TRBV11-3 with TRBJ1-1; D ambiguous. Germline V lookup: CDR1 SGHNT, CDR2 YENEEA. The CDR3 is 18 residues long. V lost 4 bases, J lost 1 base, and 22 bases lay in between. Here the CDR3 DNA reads TGTGCCAGCAGCTCGGACTATAGAACCCGTTCAGGGAACACTGAAGCTTTCTTT. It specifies CASSSDYRTRSGNTEAFF.

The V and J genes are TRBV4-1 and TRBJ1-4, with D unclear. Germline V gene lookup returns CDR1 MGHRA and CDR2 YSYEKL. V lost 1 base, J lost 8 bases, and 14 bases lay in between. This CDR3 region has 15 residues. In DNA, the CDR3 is TGCGCCAGCAGCCAAGTTCTTTTGGTTAGGGAAAAACTGTTTTTT. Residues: CASSQVLLVREKLFF.

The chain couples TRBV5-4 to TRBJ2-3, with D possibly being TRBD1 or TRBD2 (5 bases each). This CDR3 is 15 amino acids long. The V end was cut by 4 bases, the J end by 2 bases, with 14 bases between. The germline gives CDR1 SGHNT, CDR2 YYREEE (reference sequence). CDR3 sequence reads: CASSPGRGPTDTQYF. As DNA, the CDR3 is TGTGCCAGCAGCCCGGGCCGGGGCCCCACAGATACGCAGTATTTT. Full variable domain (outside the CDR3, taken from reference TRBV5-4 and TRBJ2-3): ETGVTQSPTHLIKTRGQQVTLRCSSQSGHNTVSWYQQALGQGPQFIFQYYREEENGRGNFPPRFSGLQFPNYSSELNVNALELDDSALYLCASSPGRGPTDTQYFGPGTRLTVL.

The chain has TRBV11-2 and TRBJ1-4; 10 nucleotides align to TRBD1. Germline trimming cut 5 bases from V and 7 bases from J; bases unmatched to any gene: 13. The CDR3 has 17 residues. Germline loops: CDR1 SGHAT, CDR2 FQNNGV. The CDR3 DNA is TGTGCCAGCAGCCCCCGGGACAGGGGAATCGGTCGTGAAAAACTGTTTTTT. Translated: CASSPRDRGIGREKLFF.

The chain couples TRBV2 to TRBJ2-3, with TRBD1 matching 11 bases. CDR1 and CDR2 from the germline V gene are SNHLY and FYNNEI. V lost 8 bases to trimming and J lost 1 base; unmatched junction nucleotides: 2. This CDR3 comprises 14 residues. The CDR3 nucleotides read TGTGCCAGCGGGACAGGGGGTCGCACAGATACGCAGTATTTT. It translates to CASGTGGRTDTQYF. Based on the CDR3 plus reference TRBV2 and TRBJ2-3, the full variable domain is EPEVTQTPSHQVTQMGQEVILRCVPISNHLYFYWYRQILGQKVEFLVSFYNNEISEKSEIFDDQFSVERPDGSNFTLKIRSTKLEDSAMYFCASGTGGRTDTQYFGPGTRLTVL.

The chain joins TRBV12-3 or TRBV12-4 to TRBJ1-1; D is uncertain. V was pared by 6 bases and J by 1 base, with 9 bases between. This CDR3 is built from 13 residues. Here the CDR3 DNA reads TGTGCCAGCAGCCCTAGCGGGAACACTGAAGCTTTCTTT. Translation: CASSPSGNTEAFF.

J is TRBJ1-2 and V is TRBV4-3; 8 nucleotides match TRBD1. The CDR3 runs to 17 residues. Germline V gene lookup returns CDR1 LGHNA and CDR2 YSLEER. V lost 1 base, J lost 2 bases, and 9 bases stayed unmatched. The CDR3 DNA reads TGCGCCAGCAGCCAAGTCTACGGGACAGGTACCAACTATGGCTACACCTTC. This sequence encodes CASSQVYGTGTNYGYTF.

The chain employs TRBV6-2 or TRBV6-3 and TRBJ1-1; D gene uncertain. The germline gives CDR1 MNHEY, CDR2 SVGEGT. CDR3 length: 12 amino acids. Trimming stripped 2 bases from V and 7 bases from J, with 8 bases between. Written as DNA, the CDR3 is TGTGCCAGCAGTTACACCCGGGTTGAAGCTTTCTTT. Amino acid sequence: CASSYTRVEAFF.

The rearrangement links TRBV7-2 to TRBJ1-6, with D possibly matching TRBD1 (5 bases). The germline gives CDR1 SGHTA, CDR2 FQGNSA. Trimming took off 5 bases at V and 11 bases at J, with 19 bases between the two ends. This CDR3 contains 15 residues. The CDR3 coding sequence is TGTGCCAGCAGCCCGGGGGGGACTATGAGGCCACCCCTCCACTTT. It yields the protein CASSPGGTMRPPLHF.

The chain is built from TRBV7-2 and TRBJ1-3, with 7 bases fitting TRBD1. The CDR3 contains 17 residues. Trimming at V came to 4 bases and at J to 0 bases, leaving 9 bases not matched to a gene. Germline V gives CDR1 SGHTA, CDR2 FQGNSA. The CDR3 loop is CASSYVGTANSGNTIYF. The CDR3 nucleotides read TGTGCCAGCAGCTATGTCGGGACAGCCAACTCTGGAAACACCATATATTTT.

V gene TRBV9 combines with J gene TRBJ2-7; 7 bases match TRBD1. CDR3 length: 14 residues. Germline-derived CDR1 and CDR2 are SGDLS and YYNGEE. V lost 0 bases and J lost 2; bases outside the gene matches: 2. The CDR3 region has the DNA TGTGCCAGCAGCGTAGCGACAGGGACCTACGAGCAGTACTTC. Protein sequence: CASSVATGTYEQYF. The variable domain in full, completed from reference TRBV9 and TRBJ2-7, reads DSGVTQTPKHLITATGQRVTLRCSPRSGDLSVYWYQQSLDQGLQFLIQYYNGEERAKGNILERFSAQQFPDLHSELNLSSLELGDSALYFCASSVATGTYEQYFGPGTRLTVT.

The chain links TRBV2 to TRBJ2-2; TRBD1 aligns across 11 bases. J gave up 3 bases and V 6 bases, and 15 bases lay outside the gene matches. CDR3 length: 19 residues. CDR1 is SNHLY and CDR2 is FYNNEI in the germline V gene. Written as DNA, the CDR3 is TGTGCCAGCAGCCCGATAAGAGGACAGGGGGCGTCGGACACCGGGGAGCTGTTTTTT. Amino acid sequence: CASSPIRGQGASDTGELFF.

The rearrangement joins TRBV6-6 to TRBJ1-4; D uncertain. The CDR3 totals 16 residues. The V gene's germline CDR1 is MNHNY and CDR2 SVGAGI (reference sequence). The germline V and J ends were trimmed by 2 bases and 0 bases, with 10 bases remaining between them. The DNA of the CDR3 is TGTGCCAGCAGTTACCTCAGCCCAGCAACTAATGAAAAACTGTTTTTT. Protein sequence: CASSYLSPATNEKLFF.

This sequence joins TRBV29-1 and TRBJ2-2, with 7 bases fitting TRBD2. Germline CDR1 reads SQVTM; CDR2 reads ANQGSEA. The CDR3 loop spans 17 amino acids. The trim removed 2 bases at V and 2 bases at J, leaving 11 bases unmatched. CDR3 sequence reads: CSVELSARGSNTGELFF. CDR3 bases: TGCAGCGTTGAACTCTCGGCCCGCGGGAGCAACACCGGGGAGCTGTTTTTT.

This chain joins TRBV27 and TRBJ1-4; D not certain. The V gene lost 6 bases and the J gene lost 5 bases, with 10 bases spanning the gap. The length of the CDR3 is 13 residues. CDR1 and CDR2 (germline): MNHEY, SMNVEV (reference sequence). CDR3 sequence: CASSPLGNEKLFF. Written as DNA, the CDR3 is TGTGCCAGCAGCCCATTAGGAAATGAAAAACTGTTTTTT. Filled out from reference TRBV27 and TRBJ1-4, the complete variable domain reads EAQVTQNPRYLITVTGKKLTVTCSQNMNHEYMSWYRQDPGLGLRQIYYSMNVEVTDKGDVPEGYKVSRKEKRNFPLILESPSPNQTSLYFCASSPLGNEKLFFGSGTQLSVL.

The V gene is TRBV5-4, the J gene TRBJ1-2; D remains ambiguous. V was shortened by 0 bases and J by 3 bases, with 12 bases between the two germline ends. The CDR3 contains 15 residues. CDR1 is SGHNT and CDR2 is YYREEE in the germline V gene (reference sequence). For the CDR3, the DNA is TGTGCCAGCAGCTTGGGCAGTCGCCTGGACTATGGCTACACCTTC. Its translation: CASSLGSRLDYGYTF.

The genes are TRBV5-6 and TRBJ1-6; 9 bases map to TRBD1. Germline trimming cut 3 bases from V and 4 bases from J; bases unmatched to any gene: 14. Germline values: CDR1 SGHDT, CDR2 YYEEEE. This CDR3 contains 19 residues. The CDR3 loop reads CASSSFWDRERVYNSPLHF. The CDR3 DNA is TGTGCCAGCAGCTCGTTCTGGGACAGGGAAAGAGTGTATAATTCACCCCTCCACTTT.

Here the CDR3 DNA reads TGTGCCAGCAGCCCAGGGACACGTAAAAACATTCAGTACTTC. It specifies CASSPGTRKNIQYF. This rearrangement joins TRBV7-2 to TRBJ2-4; a weak D match, TRBD1 (6 bases). In germline, CDR1 is SGHTA, CDR2 FQGNSA. Trimming left V 5 bases short and J 4 bases short, with 12 bases between. The CDR3 has 14 residues.

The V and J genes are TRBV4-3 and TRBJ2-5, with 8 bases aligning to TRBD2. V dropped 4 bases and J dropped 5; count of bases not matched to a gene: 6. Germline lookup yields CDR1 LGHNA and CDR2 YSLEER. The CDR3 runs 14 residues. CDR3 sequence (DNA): TGCGCCAGCAGCCCGGAGACGGGAGGGGAGACCCAGTACTTC. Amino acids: CASSPETGGETQYF.

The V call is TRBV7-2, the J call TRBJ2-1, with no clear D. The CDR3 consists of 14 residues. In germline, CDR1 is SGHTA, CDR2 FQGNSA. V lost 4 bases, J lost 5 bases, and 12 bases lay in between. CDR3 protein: CASSSQLLNNEQFF. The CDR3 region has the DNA TGTGCCAGCAGCTCTCAACTCTTAAACAATGAGCAGTTCTTC.

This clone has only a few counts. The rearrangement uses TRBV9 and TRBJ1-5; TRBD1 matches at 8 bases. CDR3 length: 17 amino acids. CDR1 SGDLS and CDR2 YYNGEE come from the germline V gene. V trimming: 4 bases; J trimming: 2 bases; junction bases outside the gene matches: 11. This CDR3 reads CASSPSQTGEGNQPQHF. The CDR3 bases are TGTGCCAGCAGCCCGTCCCAGACAGGGGAGGGCAATCAGCCCCAGCATTTT. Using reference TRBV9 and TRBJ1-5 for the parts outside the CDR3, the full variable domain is DSGVTQTPKHLITATGQRVTLRCSPRSGDLSVYWYQQSLDQGLQFLIQYYNGEERAKGNILERFSAQQFPDLHSELNLSSLELGDSALYFCASSPSQTGEGNQPQHFGDGTRLSIL.

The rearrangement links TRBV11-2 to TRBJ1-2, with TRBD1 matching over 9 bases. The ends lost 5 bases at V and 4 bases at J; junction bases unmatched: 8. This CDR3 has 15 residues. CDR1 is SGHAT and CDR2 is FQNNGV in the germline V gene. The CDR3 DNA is TGTGCCAGCAGCCCCCGGGACAGGGAATTCTATGGCTACACCTTC. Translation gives CASSPRDREFYGYTF.

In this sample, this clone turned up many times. CDR3 coding DNA: TGTGCCTGGAAACCCCGGGACAGATTATATTCACCCCTCCACTTT. It specifies CAWKPRDRLYSPLHF. The chain combines TRBV30 with TRBJ1-6; 7 nucleotides align to TRBD1. Germline trimming cut 4 bases from V and 8 bases from J; bases unmatched to any gene: 11. The CDR3 has 15 amino acids. The germline gives CDR1 GTSNPN, CDR2 SVGIG (reference sequence).

The CDR3 loop reads CASSPPSGGTYEQYF. CDR3 bases: TGTGCCAGCAGCCCGCCTAGCGGGGGGACCTACGAGCAGTACTTC. This sequence joins TRBV6-6 and TRBJ2-7; 11 nucleotides line up with TRBD2. Germline V gene lookup returns CDR1 MNHNY and CDR2 SVGAGI (reference sequence). V dropped 6 bases and J dropped 2; count of bases not matched to a gene: 6. The CDR3 is 15 residues long.

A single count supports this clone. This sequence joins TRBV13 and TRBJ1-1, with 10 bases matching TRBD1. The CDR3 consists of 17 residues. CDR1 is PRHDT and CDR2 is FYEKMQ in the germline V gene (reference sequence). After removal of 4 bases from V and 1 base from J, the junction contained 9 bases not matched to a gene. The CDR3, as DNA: TGTGCCAGCAGCTCCCCGGACAGGGGGGCCCGGAACACTGAAGCTTTCTTT. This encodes CASSSPDRGARNTEAFF.

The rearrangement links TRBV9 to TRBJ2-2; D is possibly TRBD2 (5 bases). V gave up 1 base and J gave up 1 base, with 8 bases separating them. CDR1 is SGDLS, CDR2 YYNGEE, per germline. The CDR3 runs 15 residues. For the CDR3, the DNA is TGTGCCAGCAGCGTATCCCGGGGGAACACCGGGGAGCTGTTTTTT. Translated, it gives CASSVSRGNTGELFF.